These 5 T cell receptor beta chains originate from one sample sequenced in a study of T cells in Graves' hyperthyroidism and ophthalmopathy. TCR beta CDR3 regions were amplified from RNA. The TCR CDR3 was amplified in a first-round RT-PCR using the HTBI primer set. TCRdb re-derived calls from the multiplex PCR reads in MiXCR, one entry per CDR3 protein. The data hold 450,000 to 650,000 distinct CDR3 sequences, with 13% to 15% observed a single time. Sequences were obtained from blood. The receptors were gathered from a woman aged 18-29 years with Graves' ophthalmopathy.

This clonotype was seen a handful of times. The rearrangement joins TRBV27 to TRBJ2-7; 10 bases fit TRBD2. After removal of 8 bases from V and 3 bases from J, the junction contained 7 bases not matched to a gene. The CDR3 covers 14 residues. CDR1 is MNHEY, CDR2 SMNVEV, per germline (reference sequence). CDR3 residues: CASRGLAKFYEQYF. The CDR3, as DNA: TGTGCCAGCCGGGGACTAGCGAAGTTCTACGAGCAGTACTTC.

Only one count was recorded for this clonotype. The V and J genes are TRBV7-2 and TRBJ2-1; D might be TRBD1 or TRBD2, each matching 5 bases. In germline, CDR1 is SGHTA, CDR2 FQGNSA. V lost 5 bases to trimming and J lost 6 bases, with 17 bases between them. The length of the CDR3 is 15 residues. DNA for the CDR3: TGTGCCAGCAGCCAAGGAGGTCAGGGAACCAATGAGCAGTTCTTC. It codes for CASSQGGQGTNEQFF.

This clonotype was seen a few times. The chain couples TRBV7-2 to TRBJ2-3; TRBD2 matches at 8 bases. This CDR3 is built from 14 residues. V dropped 3 bases and J dropped 8; count of bases not matched to a gene: 7. Germline CDR1 and CDR2: SGHTA and FQGNSA. CDR3 sequence (DNA): TGTGCCAGCAGCTTGGACTCCGGGGGGGGTACGCAGTATTTT. Its protein is CASSLDSGGGTQYF.

This clonotype was counted ten times or more. This chain uses TRBV7-9 with TRBJ2-1, with D hard to call. This CDR3 contains 14 residues. CDR1 SEHNR and CDR2 FQNEAQ come from the germline V gene (reference sequence). The V and J ends lost 2 bases and 6 bases respectively, with 11 bases between them. In nucleotides, the CDR3 is TGTGCCAGCAGCTTACGGGCATCGGGCAATGAGCAGTTCTTC. Translation gives CASSLRASGNEQFF.

This clonotype came up many times. CDR3 DNA: TGTGCCAGCAGCTTAAATATGGCTATATACGAGCAGTACTTC. Its translation is CASSLNMAIYEQYF. The chain joins TRBV7-9 to TRBJ2-7; no firm D call. V was trimmed by 2 bases and J by 4 bases, leaving 12 bases between them. This CDR3 is 14 amino acids long. Per the germline V gene, CDR1 is SEHNR and CDR2 is FQNEAQ (reference sequence).